This section outlines one TCR beta chain sequence together with its context. Its antigen is still unknown. No much larger clone exists at a distance of one base, and base qualities are not known. This sample was taken from a study of shared clonotypes between healthy human individuals (dated by TCRdb to about 2020). For context, the study as a whole: A couple of women and a few men aged 18 to 49 years were included in the cohort. For each donor, CD4 naive and CD4 memory were each given three plates, CD8 naive was given two plates, and CD8 memory was given one plate. Each donor's leukapheresis produced roughly between about 0.9 and 9.5 billion PBMCs. To estimate repertoire size and how much clonotype sharing occurs between individuals, the study deeply sequenced the blood TCR repertoires of 4 to 6 healthy adults. To increase sequencing depth and limit assay-specific biases, TCR repertoire library preparation and sequencing were carried out by different laboratories using diverse techniques. The research as a whole found: Rarefaction of sorted-subset datasets indicated incomplete sequencing despite the large sequencing depth. Sharing across a few donors was observed for roughly 5.4% of naive CD4, 3% to 4% of naive CD8, about 2.3% of memory CD4, and about 0.39% of memory CD8 clonotypes. Estimated clonotype richness was generally larger for naive than for memory subsets. Compared with non-shared clonotypes, the clonotypes found in all four sorted-subset donors had higher generation probabilities. Sampling was limited to blood, and TCR repertoires in tissue likely differ from TCR repertoires in blood. The small number of donors limited the genetic and exposure-history diversity represented. Pairwise subsampling indicated that sequencing depth was expected to affect the degree of clonotype sharing among donors.

Donors were healthy HIV-negative adults with no recently reported acute infections or vaccinations. All donors were Caucasian adults living in Nashville, Tennessee, USA. CD4+ T cells were enriched through magnetic negative selection, after which naive cells were positively selected on CD45RA and the remaining negative fraction served as the memory subset. After blood collection by leukapheresis, PBMCs were isolated using Ficoll-Histopaque density gradient centrifugation and then cryopreserved in the vapor phase of liquid nitrogen. Purity and quantity of every magnetically sorted T cell population were checked by analytical flow cytometry. Each sorted fraction had its genomic DNA isolated and then quantified by UV absorbance on a Nanodrop 2000c. Using the deep immunoSEQ assay, TCR CDR3 regions were amplified from genomic DNA by multiplex PCR. For each cell subset, the extracted genomic DNA was distributed evenly across all wells of several immunoSEQ 96-well plates, and each plate served as one replicate. For sorted subsets, each replicate PCR was loaded with 150 to 250 ng genomic DNA, equivalent to some 31,000 T cell genomes. The purified libraries were quantified using a Qubit 3.0 fluorometer, sized with a Bioanalyzer 2100, and then quantified again using the KAPA Library Quantification kit. A separate single-read 150-cycle Illumina NextSeq 550 flow cell was used to sequence each immunoSEQ 96-well plate. The authors processed their data as follows. Because only junctional sequences without quality scores were contained in the immunoSEQ output, filtering matching that applied to full-length reads could not be performed. Sequences were annotated with PyIR, a Python wrapper for IgBLAST v1.9, and V/J genes and CDR3 were assigned using IMGT germline references. Reads were removed for weak V/J assignments (E-value above 1e-6), missing CDR3, stop codons, out-of-frame junctions, or ambiguous translated residues. A V3J clonotype was defined by an identical inferred V gene, J gene, and CDR3 amino acid sequence. Percentage overlap between repertoires was computed as shared unique clonotypes divided by the size of the smaller repertoire. Repertoire richness was assessed with RTK rarefaction, the Chao1 estimator, and Recon v2.1 estimates of unobserved clonotypes. OLGA was used to compute generation probabilities for all TCRbeta clonotypes that the gDNA method yielded from a handful of donors. The source is immuneACCESS, and TCRdb retained only in-frame sequences with V and J called. Part of the clones is not carried over; for the studies checked, unresolved V genes explain less than half of this, and the remainder is unexplained. The V and J calls and the clone size are those of that table, but D and trimming were determined from the DNA. This sample is represented by about 1.1 million clones; around 82% of them were singletons. The ten most abundant clones make up roughly 0.56% of the sample.

Sequencing was done on a sample of memory CD4+ T cells from PBMCs. Reading the label with the study, this specimen's cell subset or site is: CD45RA-negative fraction. The receptor comes from a man between 18 and 35 years old in good health. Some clones in this sample may be carry-over from other donors' samples.

The CDR3 reads CASSLWDTEAFF. Read as DNA, the sequence is TGTGCCAGCAGCTTGTGGGACACTGAAGCTTTCTTT. The V and J segments used are TRBV5-6 and TRBJ1-1, with the D gene uncertain. Including cysteine and phenylalanine, the CDR3 has 12 amino acids. Just CDR3 DNA is preserved here, 36 bases in frame from base 1. Relative to germline, V is 1 base shorter and J is 3 bases shorter, with 4 bases between their ends. In the germline V gene, CDR1 corresponds to SGHDT and CDR2 to YYEEEE.